The present T cell receptor (beta chain) was sequenced within a study of T cell responses to AZD1222 COVID-19 vaccine. Germline CDR1 and CDR2: SGHNT and YENEEA. This CDR3 comprises 16 residues. V lost 5 bases, J lost 2 bases, and 18 bases lay in between. Repertoires were generated with immunoSEQ multiplex PCR, while TCRdb's copy carries only in-frame clones and drops some. The sample lists about 120,000 clones, around 88% occurring once. The source of this sequence is an adult who received the AZD1222 COVID-19 vaccine. The material sequenced was peripheral blood, taken 28 days after the second AZD1222 dose. J is TRBJ1-2 and V is TRBV11-3, with unresolved D. CDR3 protein: CASSPDSSERNYGYTF. In DNA, the CDR3 is TGTGCCAGCAGCCCCGATTCCTCCGAGAGAAACTATGGCTACACCTTC.